Given below is one T cell receptor beta chain in context. The target antigen is unknown. A sample-barcoded 5' primer and a J-beta primer mix were used in a second PCR of roughly 7 to 11 cycles. From the 5' RACE reads, TCRdb called clonotypes with MiXCR, one entry per CDR3 protein. The table has over 550,000 distinct CDR3 sequences, approximately 30% seen once; the top ten hold more than 15%. Germline CDR1 MDHEN, CDR2 SYDVKM. CDR3 length: 12 residues. Between the trimmed V and J ends, which lost 5 bases and 3 bases, there was a span of 8 bases. The entry originates in a study of blood T cells in healthy people across ages. Points from the study as a whole: PBMCs left unsorted prevented a conclusive naive versus antigen-experienced comparison.

The clonotype was recovered from a woman of 80 years or more in good health. The chain joins TRBV28 to TRBJ2-7, with no clear D. Sequences were obtained from blood. CDR3 DNA: TGTGCCAGCAGTGGACCGTGCTACGAGCAGTACTTC. The encoded protein is CASSGPCYEQYF.